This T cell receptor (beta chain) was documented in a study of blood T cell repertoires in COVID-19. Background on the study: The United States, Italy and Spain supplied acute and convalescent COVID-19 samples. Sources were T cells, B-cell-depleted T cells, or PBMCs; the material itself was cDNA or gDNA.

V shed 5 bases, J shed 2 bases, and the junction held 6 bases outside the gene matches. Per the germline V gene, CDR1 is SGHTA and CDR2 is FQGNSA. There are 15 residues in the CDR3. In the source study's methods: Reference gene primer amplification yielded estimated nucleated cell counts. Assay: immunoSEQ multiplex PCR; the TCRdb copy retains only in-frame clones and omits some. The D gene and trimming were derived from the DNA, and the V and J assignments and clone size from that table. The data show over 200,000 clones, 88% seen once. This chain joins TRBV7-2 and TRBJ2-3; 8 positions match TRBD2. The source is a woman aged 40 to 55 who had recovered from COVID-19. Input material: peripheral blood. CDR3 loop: CASSTRRGATDTQYF. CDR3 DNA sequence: TGTGCCAGCAGCACGAGGCGGGGGGCCACAGATACGCAGTATTTT.